This TCR beta chain derives from a study of naive and memory T cell subsets (dated 2017 in TCRdb). Regarding the complete study: According to the figure summarizing the samples, there were around 10 blood donors, 7 tuberculin skin test biopsies and 3 saline control biopsies. PCR2 was typically performed as a SYBR Green qPCR that was stopped at a set threshold, although end-point PCR (roughly 6 cycles) could be used instead for low-input samples. As previously described, skin biopsies were taken from tuberculin skin test sites or from saline-injected control sites and processed for RNA extraction. General findings and caveats noted by the study authors: The paper did not give details on skin biopsy collection and RNA processing but referred to earlier studies for those details. The potential sensitivity of the RNA-based method to TCR transcript changes with T cell activation and differentiation was acknowledged. The larger number of TCRs found at tuberculin skin test sites was interpreted as T cell infiltration of a delayed type IV hypersensitivity reaction. TCR sequences were reportedly obtained from both types of skin biopsy, with many more TCRs found at tuberculin skin test sites.

Libraries were made using UMI-ligation and nested PCR. TCR RNA was reverse transcribed with SuperScript IV using alpha and beta constant region primers for the blood and skin samples. The ligated cDNA was amplified by four rounds of PCR, in which nested alpha and beta constant region primers were used together with the SP2 primer. An oligonucleotide carrying the Illumina SP2 primer and a UMI was ligated to the cDNA 3' end using T4 RNA ligase 1. To prevent hairpin formation, the 12-nucleotide UMI was made up of two random hexamers with an eight-base spacer between them. From the second PCR onward, the TCR alpha and beta chain libraries were handled separately, and dual indexing was used for multiplexing. After pooling, the indexed libraries were analyzed by capillary electrophoresis and sequenced on either an Illumina MiSeq or NextSeq. To boost base diversity and improve cluster recognition, PhiX DNA at roughly 4.5-8% was spiked into the libraries. As for the authors' bioinformatics: Demultiplexor pulled UMIs out of read 2, joined the UMIs with the TCR sequence from read 1, and separated reads according to sample indices. Decombinator identified V and J genes and V-J junctions and gave each TCR a five-part identifier that included V and J deletions. Collapsinator used UMIs to correct sequencing errors and PCR amplification heterogeneity, producing a UMI-based abundance for each TCR. CDR3Translator turned identifiers into nucleotide sequence, translated the nucleotide sequence into amino acids, and pulled out CDR3 regions based on terminal motifs. Error-corrected counts of alpha and beta TCRs from blood and skin were compared after being normalized to the amount of input RNA. The public sequencing data were trimmed at Q25 with fastp and processed into clonotypes with MiXCR by TCRdb, which kept only in-frame beta chains. Each CDR3 protein appears once, grouped with its most common genes and DNA. In this record, the V and J calls reflect TCRdb's handling and not the investigators' own analysis. The sample table records 15,000 to 20,000 distinct CDR3 sequences; about a tenth of these occur just once. The top ten clonotypes cover 6.8% of the sample.

As encoded in the germline V gene, CDR1 is MNHEY while CDR2 is SVGAGI. The cysteine opens and the phenylalanine closes a CDR3 of 15 amino acids. Only CDR3 DNA remains: 45 bases, in frame from the first base. V gives up 2 bases and J gives up 5 bases, and the segment between their germline ends measures 15 bases. According to the study, the label for this sample's treatment or condition signals: skin biopsy from PPD injection site in Mantoux-positive individual. Total RNA was used without cell sorting and was treated with RQ1 DNase before reverse transcription, with a target input of roughly 1 to 1,100 ng. The study described a robust, sensitive protocol for amplifying, sequencing and analyzing TCRs, using 3' ligation of a UMI-containing oligonucleotide to TCR cDNA. The tuberculin skin test biopsies were taken from PPD-injected sites in individuals who had a positive Mantoux test. Skin biopsy and whole blood libraries were made to test pipeline robustness in samples where T cells form a minority population.

This clonotype turned up a few times. Its antigen target is currently unknown. Base qualities are missing; no much larger clone stands one base away. The TCR was taken from an adult in good health. The chain links TRBV6-5 with TRBJ1-1; the D gene assignment is ambiguous. The source was skin, collected from a tuberculin skin test site. DNA sequence: TGTGCCAGCAGTTACGAAGTTGGAGGATGGACTGAAGCTTTCTTT. Protein translation: CASSYEVGGWTEAFF.